The 15 T cell receptor beta chains below all came from one sample that was sequenced in a study of blood T cell repertoires in COVID-19. Sequenced by immunoSEQ multiplex PCR; TCRdb stores in-frame clones only, minus some. This table holds about 100,000 clones, about four fifths found once. The sample was peripheral blood. Receptors originate from a human donor in a cohort sampled during active COVID-19.

This clone was seen only a few times. The chain employs TRBV6-1 and TRBJ2-7, with D unclear. V lost 1 base and J 0 bases, leaving 10 bases between the germline ends. Germline V gene lookup returns CDR1 MNHNS and CDR2 SASEGT. CDR3 length: 15 residues. In DNA form, the CDR3 reads TGTGCCAGCAGTGAAGTAGACAAAGGCTCCTACGAGCAGTACTTC. This translates into CASSEVDKGSYEQYF.

This chain joins TRBV3-1 (or the pseudogene TRBV3-2) and TRBJ1-1, with a tentative D call TRBD1 (5 bases). Per germline, CDR1 LGHDT and CDR2 YNNKEL (reference sequence). V was shortened by 3 bases and J by 1 base, with 9 bases between the two germline ends. CDR3 size: 14 residues. As DNA, the CDR3 is TGTGCCAGCAGCCAGGGGCGAACGAACACTGAAGCTTTCTTT. This encodes CASSQGRTNTEAFF.

This clone showed up just once. This chain links TRBV15 with TRBJ1-2, with D possibly matching TRBD1 (5 bases). The germline gives CDR1 LNHNV, CDR2 YYDKDF (reference sequence). V was cut by 3 bases and J by 8 bases, with 22 bases left in between. This CDR3 is 16 amino acids long. CDR3 nucleotide sequence: TGTGCCACCAGCAGCCGAATCTTCGGGGGGGAGCGGGGCTACACCTTC. Its translation: CATSSRIFGGERGYTF.

J is TRBJ2-7 and V is TRBV4-1, with 7 bases lining up with TRBD1. The CDR3 sequence is 17 residues long. Germline V gene data show CDR1 as MGHRA and CDR2 as YSYEKL. Trimming at V came to 4 bases and at J to 2 bases, leaving 14 bases not matched to a gene. The CDR3: CASSLPTRQGRAYEQYF. DNA for the CDR3: TGCGCCAGCAGCCTACCTACCCGACAGGGAAGAGCCTACGAGCAGTACTTC.

The chain recombines TRBV18 with TRBJ2-5; 9 nucleotides agree with TRBD2. CDR3 size: 15 residues. Germline V gives CDR1 KGHSH, CDR2 LQKENI. Losses at the gene ends were 5 bases for V and 5 bases for J; bases not matched to a gene: 9. The CDR3 region has the DNA TGTGCCAGCTCAAGCCAACTAGCGGGCATGGAGACCCAGTACTTC. It is translated as CASSSQLAGMETQYF.

Concerning this clone: This specimen includes other DNA sequences encoding the same CDR3. V usage is TRBV13 and J usage is TRBJ2-3; 7 bases are shared with TRBD1. Trimming took 4 bases from V and 7 from J; bases not matched to a gene: 26. This CDR3 has 20 residues. Germline V gene lookup returns CDR1 PRHDT and CDR2 FYEKMQ (reference sequence). The CDR3 sequence is CASSSPLTDREGASSYTQYF. The CDR3 DNA follows: TGTGCCAGCAGCTCGCCTCTGACAGACAGGGAAGGGGCTAGTTCTTATACGCAGTATTTT.

The chain joins TRBV9 to TRBJ1-3, with 8 bases lining up with TRBD1. Germline V lookup: CDR1 SGDLS, CDR2 YYNGEE. The CDR3 loop spans 16 amino acids. The V segment lost 0 bases and the J segment 4 bases; nucleotides outside the gene matches: 6. CDR3 loop: CASSVAQGAPGNTIYF. As DNA, the CDR3 is TGTGCCAGCAGCGTAGCGCAGGGGGCGCCGGGAAACACCATATATTTT.

This clone appeared a few times. The V and J genes are TRBV2 and TRBJ2-7; the D is unclear. The V and J ends lost 3 bases and 4 bases respectively, with 10 bases between them. The CDR3 has 13 residues. Germline V gives CDR1 SNHLY, CDR2 FYNNEI. CDR3 region: CASSDRLEYEQYF. In DNA, the CDR3 is TGTGCCAGCAGTGACCGGTTGGAGTACGAGCAGTACTTC.

Comment on this clone: At one boundary the junction diverges from the germline segment, which might be a read error. The chain combines TRBV6-5 with TRBJ1-2; TRBD1 agrees at 9 bases. Germline V CDR1 and CDR2: MNHEY, SVGAGI. The CDR3 has 13 amino acids. DNA for the CDR3: TGTGCCAGCAGAACCGGGACAGGGTATGACTACACCTTC. It encodes CASRTGTGYDYTF.

This chain uses TRBV4-3 with TRBJ2-1, with 8 bases fitting TRBD1. CDR1 LGHNA and CDR2 YSLEER come from the germline V gene. The CDR3 length is 15 residues. Losses at the gene ends were 0 bases for V and 4 bases for J; bases not matched to a gene: 2. The CDR3 sequence: CASSQDWTGYNEQFF. For the CDR3, the DNA is TGCGCCAGCAGCCAAGATTGGACAGGGTACAATGAGCAGTTCTTC.

V and J are TRBV27 and TRBJ1-5, with 9 positions matching TRBD1. Germline CDR1 MNHEY, CDR2 SMNVEV (reference sequence). This CDR3 is built from 20 residues. After removal of 6 bases from V and 1 base from J, the junction contained 19 bases not matched to a gene. The CDR3 DNA sequence: TGTGCCAGCAGGGGGGGGGCCACTACAGGGGGCAAAACGAGCAATCAGCCCCAGCATTTT. Protein: CASRGGATTGGKTSNQPQHF.

The genes are TRBV29-1 and TRBJ1-3; 7 positions agree with TRBD1. CDR3 size: 19 residues. Trimming at V came to 6 bases and at J to 0 bases, leaving 20 bases not matched to a gene. Per the germline V gene, CDR1 is SQVTM and CDR2 is ANQGSEA. The chain's CDR3 is CSVDKKCLLQGPSGNTIYF. The CDR3 DNA reads TGCAGCGTGGACAAAAAGTGCCTCTTACAGGGGCCCTCTGGAAACACCATATATTTT.

V usage is TRBV2 and J usage is TRBJ2-5; 7 bases map to TRBD1. From germline, CDR1 is SNHLY and CDR2 FYNNEI. Trimming took 4 bases from V and 5 from J; bases not matched to a gene: 10. The CDR3 loop spans 15 amino acids. CDR3 DNA sequence: TGTGCCAGCAGTGTTACCAACAGGGGTTACGAGACCCAGTACTTC. Its translation: CASSVTNRGYETQYF.

V gene TRBV5-1 combines with J gene TRBJ2-7; a weak D match, TRBD1 (5 bases). The germline V gene has CDR1 SGHRS and CDR2 YFSETQ. Trimming pared 0 bases from V and 5 bases from J, leaving 18 bases between. The CDR3 has 16 amino acids. As DNA, the CDR3 is TGCGCCAGCAGCTTGGGCAGTCAGGGAATATTCGACGAGCAGTACTTC. Translated: CASSLGSQGIFDEQYF.

The V gene is TRBV7-3, the J gene TRBJ1-1; no definite D call. CDR3 length: 13 amino acids. V lost 5 bases and J 1 base, leaving 8 bases between the germline ends. Germline values: CDR1 SGHTA, CDR2 FQGTGA. CDR3 loop: CASSTQENTEAFF. The CDR3 nucleotides are TGTGCCAGCAGCACCCAGGAGAACACTGAAGCTTTCTTT.